Listed here are 29 T cell receptor beta chains from one sample, sequenced in a study of T cell repertoires in aging, cancer and after chemotherapy. A mixed TRB-A/B primer pool amplified rearranged TRB by multiplex touch-down PCR. TCRdb reprocessed the multiplex PCR reads with MiXCR, giving one entry per CDR3 protein. This table holds roughly 8,600 distinct CDR3 sequences, 20% to 25% found once. TCR beta rearrangements were amplified from peripheral blood genomic DNA. The sequencing input was blood. These receptors came from a human donor with a blood cancer.

The CDR3 reads CASSGGGNTEAFF. CDR3 nucleotides: TGTGCCAGCTCCGGGGGAGGGAACACTGAAGCTTTCTTT. This chain links TRBV7-3 with TRBJ1-1; D possibly corresponds to TRBD1 (5 bases). V was shortened by 8 bases and J by 1 base, with 11 bases between the two germline ends. This CDR3 is 13 amino acids long. Germline loops: CDR1 SGHTA, CDR2 FQGTGA.

Note on this clonotype: The conserved phenylalanine or tryptophan normally closing the CDR3 is absent here, so this likely arose from a read error. The J gene is TRBJ2-7, the V gene TRBV7-2, with D possibly being TRBD2 (5 bases). Germline-derived CDR1 and CDR2 are SGHTA and FQGNSA. Trimming removed 5 bases from V and 3 bases from J, with 8 bases in between. The length of the CDR3 is 12 residues. Written as DNA, the CDR3 is TGTGCCAGCAGCCAAGGACTCTACGAGCAGTACTTG. Residues: CASSQGLYEQYL.

This clonotype showed up just a few times. The chain is built from TRBV7-9 and TRBJ2-2; 8 positions match TRBD1. J lost 5 bases, V lost 0 bases, and 11 bases had no gene match. The CDR3 extends over 18 amino acids. From germline, CDR1 is SEHNR and CDR2 FQNEAQ (reference sequence). DNA for the CDR3: TGTGCCAGCAGCTTAGCGAGGGGTCGACAGGGGTTAACCGGGGAGCTGTTTTTT. Its translation is CASSLARGRQGLTGELFF.

This clonotype was found a few times. This chain links TRBV10-1 with TRBJ2-3; maybe TRBD2 (6 bases). Germline V gene lookup returns CDR1 WNHNN and CDR2 SYGVQD (reference sequence). The CDR3 has 14 amino acids. The V end was cut by 5 bases, the J end by 4 bases, with 13 bases between. As DNA, the CDR3 is TGCGCCAGCAGTAACCGCGGAGGGGCAGATACGCAGTATTTT. Encoded protein: CASSNRGGADTQYF.

A few counts support this clonotype. The chain couples TRBV4-3 to TRBJ2-3; D unclear. V dropped 0 bases and J dropped 5 bases, with 9 bases sitting between them. From germline, CDR1 is LGHNA and CDR2 YSLEER. The CDR3 has 14 residues. This CDR3 is CASSQDRTGDTQYF. CDR3 in DNA: TGCGCCAGCAGCCAAGATCGAACGGGAGATACGCAGTATTTT.

DNA of the CDR3: TGCGCCAGCAGCCAAGGGTCCAGCTCCTACAATGAGCAGTTCTTC. Translation gives CASSQGSSSYNEQFF. V and J are TRBV4-3 and TRBJ2-1; no clear D gene. V was clipped by 1 base and J by 0 bases, with 7 bases between them. The CDR3 runs 15 residues. Germline lookup yields CDR1 LGHNA and CDR2 YSLEER.

As regards this clonotype: Given a much more abundant clone one base away, this may be a read error. This likely comes from a read error, as the CDR3 has no conserved phenylalanine or tryptophan at its end. CDR3 amino acids: CATSPRPPPDTQYL. DNA of the CDR3: TGTGCCACCAGCCCTCGTCCCCCCCCAGATACGCAGTATTTA. The chain links TRBV15 to TRBJ2-3; the D is unclear. Deletions cut 5 bases from V and 4 bases from J, with 13 bases between. This CDR3 is built from 14 residues. Germline CDR1 is LNHNV and CDR2 is YYDKDF (reference sequence).

This clonotype was counted between two and nine times. This chain connects TRBV12-3 or TRBV12-4 to TRBJ1-2; tentative D call: TRBD1 (6 bases). Trimming cost V 2 bases and J 8 bases, with 18 bases left between them. This CDR3 comprises 15 residues. In DNA, the CDR3 is TGTGCCAGCAGTTTAAGACAGGCGGGGAGCGGGGGCTACACCTTC. Protein: CASSLRQAGSGGYTF.

The genes are TRBV7-4 and TRBJ2-5, with TRBD2 identical over 9 bases. V gave up 3 bases and J gave up 0 bases; unmatched junction bases: 11. The length of the CDR3 is 18 residues. Germline values: CDR1 SGHVT, CDR2 SQSDAQ. The CDR3 region is CASSFGAGGGANQETQYF. The DNA of the CDR3 is TGTGCCAGCAGCTTCGGAGCTGGCGGGGGGGCAAACCAAGAGACCCAGTACTTC.

J is TRBJ1-5 and V is TRBV7-2; D gene uncertain. The CDR3 has 15 amino acids. Trimming removed 1 base from V and 0 bases from J, with 7 bases in between. Germline-derived CDR1 and CDR2 are SGHTA and FQGNSA. CDR3 sequence (DNA): TGTGCCAGCAGCTTAGACACCCTTAGCAATCAGCCCCAGCATTTT. It translates to CASSLDTLSNQPQHF.

In this sample, this clonotype is medium-sized. V gene TRBV6-5 combines with J gene TRBJ2-3, with D possibly matching TRBD1 (5 bases). The CDR3 is made up of 17 amino acids. Germline CDR1 MNHEY, CDR2 SVGAGI. Trimming removed 2 bases from V and 0 bases from J, with 15 bases in between. The CDR3 sequence is CASSYGWGSSSTDTQYF. As DNA, the CDR3 is TGTGCCAGCAGTTACGGCTGGGGCAGTTCTAGCACAGATACGCAGTATTTT.

This clonotype was counted between two and nine times. This chain joins TRBV14 and TRBJ2-5; tentative D call: TRBD1 (7 bases). Trimming left V 0 bases short and J 5 bases short, with 13 bases between. The CDR3 consists of 15 residues. The V gene's germline CDR1 is SGHDN and CDR2 FVKESK. Written as DNA, the CDR3 is TGTGCCAGCAGCCAAGAATGGTCAGGGGGGGAGACCCAGTACTTC. Amino acids: CASSQEWSGGETQYF.

The chain carries TRBV7-9 and TRBJ1-4; D is possibly TRBD1 (6 bases). The CDR3 is made up of 17 amino acids. The germline V gene encodes CDR1 SEHNR and CDR2 FQNEAQ (reference sequence). Trimming cost V 2 bases and J 8 bases, with 21 bases left between them. CDR3 region: CASSLRRGAPLEEKLFF. CDR3 DNA: TGTGCCAGCAGCTTACGCAGGGGCGCCCCCTTAGAAGAAAAACTGTTTTTT.

Note on this clonotype: Relative to the germline gene, one junction end is altered; a read error may explain this. The chain employs TRBV4-2 and TRBJ2-6; possible D gene TRBD2, 6 bases. There are 17 residues in the CDR3. Per the germline V gene, CDR1 is LGHNA and CDR2 is YNFKEQ. The CDR3 bases are TGCGCCAGCAGCCAAGATGGAGGGGCTGCCGGGGCCAACGTCCTGACTTTC. This gives the protein CASSQDGGAAGANVLTF.

Relative to its sample, this clonotype is medium-sized (0.01 to 0.1%). The chain couples TRBV19 to TRBJ2-3; 7 bases line up with TRBD2. Germline V CDR1 and CDR2: LNHDA, SQIVND (reference sequence). CDR3 length: 13 residues. V was clipped by 4 bases and J by 4 bases; unmatched bases: 2. This CDR3 is CASSRAGADTQYF. The CDR3 bases are TGTGCCAGTAGTAGGGCGGGAGCAGATACGCAGTATTTT.

The chain recombines TRBV4-1 with TRBJ1-1; no clear D gene. V lost 0 bases and J 4 bases, leaving 12 bases between the germline ends. CDR1 is MGHRA, CDR2 YSYEKL, per germline. The CDR3 totals 15 residues. The CDR3 coding sequence is TGCGCCAGCAGCCAAGATTCCAGCCTGGGCACTGAAGCTTTCTTT. This gives the protein CASSQDSSLGTEAFF.

The chain joins TRBV20-1 to TRBJ2-2, with TRBD2 identical over 12 bases. Losses at the gene ends were 1 base for V and 6 bases for J; bases not matched to a gene: 3. The CDR3 contains 15 residues. Germline V CDR1 and CDR2: DFQATT, SNEGSKA (reference sequence). The CDR3 DNA reads TGCAGTGCTAGAGGACTAGCGGGAGAATCCGGGGAGCTGTTTTTT. It is translated as CSARGLAGESGELFF.

Remarks on this clonotype: A much larger clone sits a single nucleotide away, making a read error possible. The chain joins TRBV6-2 or TRBV6-3 to TRBJ2-5; D is possibly TRBD1 (5 bases). Trimming took off 6 bases at V and 1 base at J, with 15 bases between the two ends. CDR3 length equals 15 residues. Germline lookup yields CDR1 MNHEY and CDR2 SVGEGT. The CDR3 region is CASSPRDSIQETQYF. The CDR3 nucleotides read TGTGCCAGCAGCCCCCGTGACAGCATCCAAGAGACCCAGTACTTC.

As for this clonotype: A much larger clone differs by one base, so this may be a read error. The rearrangement links TRBV30 to TRBJ1-1; the D is unclear. Per the germline V gene, CDR1 is GTSNPN and CDR2 is SVGIG (reference sequence). This CDR3 contains 13 residues. V lost 5 bases, J lost 5 bases, and 15 bases lay in between. The CDR3 loop reads CAWSWGGITEAFF. The CDR3 nucleotides read TGTGCCTGGTCATGGGGAGGGATTACTGAAGCTTTCTTT.

A few counts support this clonotype. This chain links TRBV5-4 with TRBJ2-3; no reliable D call. There are 12 residues in the CDR3. CDR1 and CDR2 from the germline V gene are SGHNT and YYREEE (reference sequence). With 0 bases removed from V and 6 bases from J, the gap between germline ends came to 5 bases. Here the CDR3 DNA reads TGTGCCAGCAGCTTGGTGGGGGATACGCAGTATTTT. This gives the protein CASSLVGDTQYF.

This clonotype is medium-sized by share. The CDR3 is CASSEGSGDQETQYF. The CDR3 DNA sequence: TGTGCCAGCAGTGAGGGTAGCGGAGACCAAGAGACCCAGTACTTC. The chain carries TRBV6-4 and TRBJ2-5; tentatively, D is TRBD2 (6 bases). This CDR3 comprises 15 residues. From germline, CDR1 is MRHNA and CDR2 SNTAGT. V was pared by 3 bases and J by 0 bases, with 11 bases between.

This clonotype is categorized as medium-sized. The V call is TRBV5-4, the J call TRBJ2-7, with 9 bases matching TRBD1. J was trimmed by 3 bases and V by 4 bases; bases with no gene match: 5. The CDR3 is 14 amino acids. The germline V gene has CDR1 SGHNT and CDR2 YYREEE (reference sequence). The CDR3 sequence is CASSRTGDNYEQYF. The DNA of the CDR3 is TGTGCCAGCAGCCGGACAGGGGATAACTACGAGCAGTACTTC.

The rearrangement joins TRBV20-1 to TRBJ1-3; the D is unclear. The V end lost 5 bases, the J end lost 0 bases, and 14 bases lay between the germline ends. Per the germline V gene, CDR1 is DFQATT and CDR2 is SNEGSKA (reference sequence). This CDR3 spans 15 amino acids. The CDR3 protein is CSAPVLGNSGNTIYF. The CDR3 DNA follows: TGCAGTGCTCCTGTACTGGGAAACTCTGGAAACACCATATATTTT.

Relative to its sample, this clonotype is medium-sized. The CDR3 nucleotides read TGTGCCAGCAGTGGGCAAGGTGGCTACACCTTC. It is translated as CASSGQGGYTF. The genes are TRBV6-1 and TRBJ1-2, with D unresolved. This CDR3 is built from 11 residues. Germline CDR1 is MNHNS and CDR2 is SASEGT. V was pared by 4 bases and J by 7 bases, with 7 bases between.

This clonotype showed up just a few times. The V gene is TRBV24-1, the J gene TRBJ1-5, with D uncertain. V was shortened by 5 bases and J by 9 bases, with 16 bases between the two germline ends. Germline assignment: CDR1 KGHDR and CDR2 SFDVKD. The CDR3 loop spans 14 amino acids. Written as DNA, the CDR3 is TGTGCCACCAGTGCAGCCATATCCCCGGGGCCCCAGCATTTT. As protein: CATSAAISPGPQHF.

This clonotype was found a few times. The J gene is TRBJ1-2, the V gene TRBV6-2 or TRBV6-3; D call uncertain. The germline V gene has CDR1 MNHEY and CDR2 SVGEGT. The CDR3 contains 14 residues. V lost 2 bases and J lost 5, with 12 bases in between. For the CDR3, the DNA is TGTGCCAGCAGTTACAACACGGGCTGGTATGGCTACACCTTC. This sequence encodes CASSYNTGWYGYTF.

This clonotype is medium-sized within its sample. The V and J genes are TRBV19 and TRBJ1-5; 9 positions match TRBD1. J was trimmed by 7 bases and V by 5 bases; bases with no gene match: 6. The CDR3 runs to 14 residues. Germline V gene lookup returns CDR1 LNHDA and CDR2 SQIVND (reference sequence). CDR3: CASSGTGPLQPQHF. The CDR3, as DNA: TGTGCCAGTAGTGGGACAGGGCCTCTCCAGCCCCAGCATTTT.

By share, this clonotype counts as medium-sized (0.01 to 0.1%). This chain links TRBV24-1 with TRBJ2-2; D might be TRBD2 (6 bases). V lost 0 bases and J lost 6, with 13 bases in between. Germline V lookup: CDR1 KGHDR, CDR2 SFDVKD. CDR3 length: 16 residues. This CDR3 is CATSDLGQWGAGELFF. In DNA, the CDR3 is TGTGCCACCAGTGATTTGGGGCAGTGGGGGGCCGGGGAGCTGTTTTTT.

This clonotype is labeled medium-sized. This sequence joins TRBV12-3 or TRBV12-4 and TRBJ2-1; tentatively, D is TRBD2 (6 bases). Trimming left V 3 bases short and J 2 bases short, with 11 bases between. The CDR3 totals 15 residues. The CDR3 DNA sequence: TGTGCCAGCAGTTTGGGACTTCAGGCCTACAATGAGCAGTTCTTC. Its protein product is CASSLGLQAYNEQFF.